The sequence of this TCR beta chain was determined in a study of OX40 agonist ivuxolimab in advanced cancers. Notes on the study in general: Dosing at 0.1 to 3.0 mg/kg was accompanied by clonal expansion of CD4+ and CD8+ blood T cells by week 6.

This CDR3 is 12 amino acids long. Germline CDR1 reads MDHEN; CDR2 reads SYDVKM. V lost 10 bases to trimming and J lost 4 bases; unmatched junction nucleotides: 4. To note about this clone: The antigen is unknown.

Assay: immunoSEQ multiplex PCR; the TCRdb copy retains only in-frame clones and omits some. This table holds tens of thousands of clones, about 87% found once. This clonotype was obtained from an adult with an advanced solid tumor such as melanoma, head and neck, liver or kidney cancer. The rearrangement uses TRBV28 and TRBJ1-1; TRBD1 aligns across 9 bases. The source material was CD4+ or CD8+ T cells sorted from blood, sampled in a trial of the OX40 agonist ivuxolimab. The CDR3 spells CATAGQGTEAFF. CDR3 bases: TGTGCCACCGCGGGACAGGGCACTGAAGCTTTCTTT.